The next 8 T cell receptor beta chains were all read from a single sample in a study of T cell responses to AZD1222 COVID-19 vaccine. Sequencing was performed with immunoSEQ multiplex PCR; in TCRdb, only in-frame clones are kept and a portion is missing. The table lists some 150,000 clones, 92% of them singletons. This material consisted of peripheral blood, taken 28 days after the second AZD1222 dose. These receptors were obtained from an adult who received the AZD1222 COVID-19 vaccine.

The chain recombines TRBV7-9 with TRBJ1-2; a weak D match, TRBD1 (5 bases). Germline lookup yields CDR1 SEHNR and CDR2 FQNEAQ (reference sequence). Trimming removed 6 bases at V and 0 bases at J, with 11 bases between. This CDR3 comprises 14 residues. This CDR3 reads CASSRNRTNYGYTF. The CDR3 coding sequence is TGTGCCAGCAGTAGAAACAGGACTAACTATGGCTACACCTTC.

This clone was picked up a small number of times. V and J are TRBV6-5 and TRBJ1-1; tentative D call: TRBD1 (6 bases). Germline V lookup: CDR1 MNHEY, CDR2 SVGAGI. The V end lost 6 bases, the J end lost 3 bases, and 17 bases lay between the germline ends. This CDR3 spans 15 amino acids. CDR3 DNA: TGTGCCAGCAGGGACAGAAGCGGGGGATACACTGAAGCTTTCTTT. Its protein product is CASRDRSGGYTEAFF.

The genes are TRBV3-1 (or the pseudogene TRBV3-2) and TRBJ2-7; possible D gene TRBD2, 5 bases. In germline, CDR1 is LGHDT, CDR2 YNNKEL (reference sequence). The CDR3 sequence is 14 residues long. The germline V and J ends were trimmed by 0 bases and 2 bases, with 8 bases remaining between them. CDR3 bases: TGTGCCAGCAGCCAAGAATCAGCGGCCTACGAGCAGTACTTC. As protein: CASSQESAAYEQYF.

The chain uses TRBV28 and TRBJ2-4; D may be TRBD1 or TRBD2 (5 bases each). V was trimmed by 3 bases and J by 0 bases, leaving 18 bases between them. The length of the CDR3 is 18 residues. The germline CDR1 and CDR2 sequences are MDHEN and SYDVKM. The CDR3 sequence is CASSFRTLGRLAKNIQYF. Written as DNA, the CDR3 is TGTGCCAGCAGTTTCCGGACCTTGGGACGGCTAGCCAAAAACATTCAGTACTTC. Filled out from reference TRBV28 and TRBJ2-4, the complete variable domain reads DVKVTQSSRYLVKRTGEKVFLECVQDMDHENMFWYRQDPGLGLRLIYFSYDVKMKEKGDIPEGYSVSREKKERFSLILESASTNQTSMYLCASSFRTLGRLAKNIQYFGAGTRLSVL.

Remarks on this clone: The identical CDR3 is also encoded by other nucleotide sequences in the sample. J is TRBJ2-7 and V is TRBV27; D is ambiguous. The CDR3 sequence is 11 residues long. The V and J ends lost 8 bases and 0 bases respectively, with 5 bases between them. CDR1 is MNHEY, CDR2 SMNVEV, per germline (reference sequence). The CDR3, as DNA: TGTGCCAGCTCCTCCTCCTACGAGCAGTACTTC. It specifies CASSSSYEQYF.

J is TRBJ2-7 and V is TRBV27; the D gene is possibly TRBD1 (6 bases). V gave up 9 bases and J gave up 2 bases, with 14 bases separating them. Germline V gene lookup returns CDR1 MNHEY and CDR2 SMNVEV (reference sequence). This CDR3 region has 13 residues. The CDR3 sequence is CASQGQTPYEQYF. CDR3 DNA sequence: TGTGCCAGTCAAGGACAGACTCCCTACGAGCAGTACTTC.

The V and J genes are TRBV6-1 and TRBJ2-3; 8 positions match TRBD2. The junction had 8 bases not matched to a gene; V was cut back by 2 bases and J by 4 bases. The CDR3 spans 16 residues. From germline, CDR1 is MNHNS and CDR2 SASEGT. DNA for the CDR3: TGTGCCAGCAGTGAAATGTTCGGGGGGGACCCAGATACGCAGTATTTT. Translated: CASSEMFGGDPDTQYF.

The chain has TRBV23-1 and TRBJ2-7, with D possibly matching TRBD1 (5 bases). TRBV23-1 is labeled an ORF, and its function is uncertain. Trimming removed 6 bases at V and 2 bases at J, with 23 bases between. The CDR3 totals 17 residues. CDR3 in DNA: TGCGCCAGCAGACCTACTCATGGGGCGGATAGGGCCTACGAGCAGTACTTC. This gives the protein CASRPTHGADRAYEQYF.